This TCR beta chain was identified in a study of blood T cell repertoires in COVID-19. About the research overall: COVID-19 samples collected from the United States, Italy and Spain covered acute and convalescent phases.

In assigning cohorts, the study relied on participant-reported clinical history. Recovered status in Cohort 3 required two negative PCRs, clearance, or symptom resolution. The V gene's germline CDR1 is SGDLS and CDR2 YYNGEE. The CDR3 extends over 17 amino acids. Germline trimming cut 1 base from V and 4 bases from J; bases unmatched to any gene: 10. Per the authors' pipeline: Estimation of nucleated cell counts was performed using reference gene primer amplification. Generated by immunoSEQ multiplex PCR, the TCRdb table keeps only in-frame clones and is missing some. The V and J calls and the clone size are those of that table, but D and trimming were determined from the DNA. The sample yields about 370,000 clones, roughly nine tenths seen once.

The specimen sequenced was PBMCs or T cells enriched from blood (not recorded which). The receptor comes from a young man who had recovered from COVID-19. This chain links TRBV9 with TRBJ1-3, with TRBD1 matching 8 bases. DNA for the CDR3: TGTGCCAGCAGCGTATTGGGACAGGCCTCGAGGGGAAACACCATATATTTT. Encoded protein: CASSVLGQASRGNTIYF. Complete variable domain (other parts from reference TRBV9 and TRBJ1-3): DSGVTQTPKHLITATGQRVTLRCSPRSGDLSVYWYQQSLDQGLQFLIQYYNGEERAKGNILERFSAQQFPDLHSELNLSSLELGDSALYFCASSVLGQASRGNTIYFGEGSWLTVV.